Given below is one T cell receptor (beta chain) in context. Its cognate antigen has yet to be identified. Per-nucleotide qualities are absent, and no much larger clonotype sits a single base away. V and J are trimmed by 0 bases and 5 bases, and the gene matches miss 4 bases of the junction. The CDR3 goes from the cysteine to the phenylalanine over 16 residues. The only DNA kept is the CDR3, 48 bases in frame from the first base. Patients with a history of autoimmune disease or receiving systemic immunosuppression were excluded from the trial. Peripheral blood for TCR sequencing was collected from all dose cohorts at baseline, on cycle 4 day 1, and on cycle 7 day 1. Samples were obtained from an open-label, multicenter, first-in-human phase I dose-escalation trial of ivuxolimab. Adults with locally advanced or metastatic head and neck squamous cell, hepatocellular, melanoma or renal cell carcinoma were enrolled in the trial. Before TCR sequencing, CD4+ and CD8+ T cells were separately sorted from peripheral blood.

Genomic DNA was isolated from the sorted cells so that the TCRbeta CDR3 region could be sequenced. The immunoSEQ Assay was used to sequence the TCRbeta CDR3 regions. What TCRdb holds here is the immuneACCESS table cut down to in-frame rearrangements. Part of the clones is not present; checked against another copy, under half of the missing clones reflect an unresolved V gene, and the others are unexplained. Within this sample are tens of thousands of clones, with 84% of them counted one time only. The ten largest make up approximately 4.3% of the sample. This sample is part of a study of OX40 agonist ivuxolimab in advanced cancers. About the investigation overall: Ivuxolimab was a fully human IgG2 agonistic monoclonal antibody targeting the costimulatory receptor OX40 (CD134). Prior anti-PD-1, anti-PD-L1 or anti-CTLA-4 therapy was permitted, and about two fifths of dose-escalation patients had received checkpoint inhibitors. Peripheral TCRbeta sequencing aimed to test whether ivuxolimab altered TCR sequence diversity and caused clonal T-cell expansion. Intravenous ivuxolimab was administered to patients every 2 weeks at six dose levels: 0.01, 0.1, 0.3, 1.5, 3 and 10 mg/kg. The paper covers the monotherapy dose-escalation part of the phase I ivuxolimab trial, which included N of about 50 patients. Partial responses occurred in three dose-escalation patients: two with cutaneous melanoma and one with hepatocellular carcinoma. A male proportion of almost 85% and a mean age of approximately 55 years, ranging from 23 to 79, were recorded for the dose-escalation cohort. Of the 50 to 55 dose-escalation patients, hepatocellular carcinoma was present in some 19, melanoma in about 15, renal cell carcinoma in 9 and head and neck cancer in 9.

Findings and caveats that apply to the study as a whole: In partial responders in the 0.1-3.0 mg/kg groups, normalized peripheral clonal expansion was found to be among the lowest, especially among CD8+ T cells. Low levels of normalized T-cell clonal expansion were also seen in some nonresponding patients. The antigen specificity of the clonally expanded peripheral T cells was not determined. After ivuxolimab, expanded clones were on average more numerous among CD8+ T cells than among CD4+ T cells. At doses of 0.1 to 3.0 mg/kg, clonal expansion of both CD4+ and CD8+ blood T cells was observed from baseline to week 6.

The source was CD4+ or CD8+ T cells sorted from blood, collected in a trial of the OX40 agonist ivuxolimab. The receptor's source is an adult with an advanced solid tumor such as melanoma, head and neck, liver or kidney cancer. The V and J genes are TRBV5-3 and TRBJ2-5; the central 13 bases match TRBD2. TRBV5-3 is marked as an open reading frame, function uncertain. CDR3 loop: CARSLGLAGGPETQYF. The DNA sequence is given as TGTGCCAGAAGCTTGGGACTAGCGGGGGGCCCGGAGACCCAGTACTTC.